This TCR beta chain was sequenced for a study of blood T cell repertoires in COVID-19. In the study overall: Spain, Italy and the United States supplied samples that represented acute and convalescent COVID-19. T cells, B-cell-depleted T cells, or PBMCs supplied cDNA or gDNA.

Produced via immunoSEQ multiplex PCR; TCRdb's table is partial and in-frame only. The sample shows under 200,000 clones, about 83% of them seen only once. There are 13 residues in the CDR3. V gave up 4 bases and J gave up 6 bases; unmatched junction bases: 5. CDR1 and CDR2 (germline): ENHRY, SYGVKD. The chain is built from TRBV10-3 and TRBJ1-2, with 7 bases fitting TRBD1. This clonotype was sampled from a man in his late teens or twenties with active or convalescent COVID-19. The sequenced material came from peripheral blood. The CDR3 region is CAISVSGGDGYTF. The CDR3 DNA reads as TGTGCCATCAGTGTGTCAGGGGGGGATGGCTACACCTTC.